This record concerns one T cell receptor (beta chain) sequence. What this receptor recognizes is not known. No quality values exist for individual bases; no much larger clone is one base distant. This entry belongs to a study of T cells in Graves' hyperthyroidism and ophthalmopathy (dated by TCRdb to about 2019). Some background on the complete study: Peripheral blood samples were taken at the time of initial diagnosis, prior to any treatment. To identify distinguishing TCR V-J signatures, a discovery cohort of 95 to 100 patients was used, comprising some 45 with Graves' ophthalmopathy and some 60 with stable Graves' hyperthyroidism. Whether ophthalmopathy could be predicted prospectively was tested in an independent validation cohort made up of 18 hyperthyroidism patients plus 17 patients who later progressed to ophthalmopathy. The 75 to 100 discovery patients were divided at random into training and test sets in a 7:3 ratio. In several Graves' hyperthyroidism patients, the study also compared T-cell repertoires from thyroid tissue with T-cell repertoires from blood. Once sampling was done, hyperthyroidism patients were given methimazole at a starting dose of 30 mg daily, whereas ophthalmopathy patients were given high-dose intravenous methylprednisolone. According to the paper, TCR Vbeta CDR3 sequencing was carried out on roughly 130 peripheral blood samples, which came from 40 to 45 ophthalmopathy, approximately 72 hyperthyroidism and roughly 17 progressor patients.

The research as a whole found: Most expanded thyroid clonotypes (frequency above 0.001) were also detected in blood, a finding suggesting that blood repertoires may reflect thyroid immune responses. In validation, the model predicted progression to ophthalmopathy a median of approximately 6.6 months before onset, with over 60% sensitivity and nearly 75% specificity. A model built on a 13 V-J signature distinguished ophthalmopathy from stable hyperthyroidism, reaching 87.88% sensitivity and around 82% specificity in cross-validation and 80%/75% in testing. No statistical method was used to fix the sample size in advance, and group allocation was not hidden from the investigators.

The CDR3, from cysteine to phenylalanine, totals 13 residues. Only CDR3 DNA is held: 39 bases, read in frame from base 1. Per the germline V gene, MNHNS is the CDR1 and SASEGT is the CDR2. V is pared back by 3 bases and J by 2 bases, with 8 bases lying between the germline termini. The TCR beta CDR3 regions were amplified from the RNA transcripts. The TCR CDR3 was subjected to a first round of RT-PCR using the HTBI primer set and the Qiagen OneStep RT-PCR kit. The libraries were constructed in a second round of multiplex PCR and then size-selected and purified. Sequencing of the libraries was done on an Illumina HiSeq2000 using paired-end 100 bp reads. In the authors' own workflow: SOAPnuke was used to process the raw data, with reads discarded if the reads contained adapters or uncalled bases, had a mean Phred below 15, or lacked an exact constant-primer or identifier match. High-quality paired reads were merged using COPE v1.2.5, and each unique nucleotide sequence was defined as a clonotype. MiTCR v1.1 was used to align the clonotypes against IMGT TRBV, TRBD and TRBJ reference segments. The analysis included only V-J combinations with a frequency above 0.0001, which together covered around 99% of the repertoires. A TCS score was defined as the ratio between F50 (clonal expansion) and ExV (chaos), using BLOSUM62-based TCRdist between CDR3 peptides within each V-J. Welch's t-statistics and random forest reduced fewer than 600 V-J features to roughly 13, which were used in a naive Bayes classifier (R e1071). TCRdb's own reprocessing of the public reads used fastp at Q25 and MiXCR and kept productive beta chains. Duplicate CDR3 protein sequences are folded into a single record with the most common DNA and genes. The V and J calls reflect TCRdb's pipeline rather than the authors' work. This sample holds around 350,000 distinct CDR3 sequences; over 15% were observed only once. The ten most abundant clones make up 3.7% of the sample.

Stable Graves' hyperthyroidism was defined as the absence of progression to ophthalmopathy over 18 months of follow-up. Hyperthyroidism patients were newly diagnosed, had a disease duration of under 2 months, and were aged 18 to 65 years. Any patient with an uncontrolled infection, another autoimmune disease, pregnancy or lactation was excluded. Clinical symptoms, serum thyroxine and TRAb, thyroid ultrasound, and orbital computed tomography formed the basis for the diagnoses. Ficoll-Paque density gradient centrifugation was used to isolate PBMCs from about 10 ml of fresh peripheral blood. Total RNA was extracted with Trizol reagent, and quality was checked on an Agilent 2100 Bioanalyzer.

Sample: blood. Recombination connected TRBV6-1 to TRBJ2-7; the D gene is perhaps TRBD2, from 5 matching bases. The source is a woman in her late teens or twenties with Graves' hyperthyroidism. Read as DNA, the sequence is TGTGCCAGCAGTGAGGACGGGACCTACGAGCAGTACTTC. Its translation is CASSEDGTYEQYF.